These T cell receptor beta chains were read from a single sample in a study of blood T cells in healthy people across ages. From the 5' RACE reads, TCRdb called clonotypes with MiXCR, one entry per CDR3 protein. The table records 650,000 to 1,000,000 distinct CDR3 sequences, about 36% of them present only once. The sample comprised blood. These receptors all stem from a man between 18 and 29 years old in good health. Both conserved end residues are trimmed from each CDR3. Clone size appears in some rows only: once, few, many, or a class for an expanded clone.

clone_size: -
j_call: TRBJ1-5
v_call: TRBV9
cdr3_aa: ASSVTPGDNNQPQH

clone_size: many
j_call: TRBJ2-1
v_call: TRBV6-5
cdr3_aa: ASRQRGAGAYNEQF

clone_size: few
j_call: TRBJ2-1
v_call: TRBV7-9
cdr3_aa: ASSPRVGLRGNEQF

clone_size: -
j_call: TRBJ2-4
v_call: TRBV7-2
cdr3_aa: ASSVNRENIQY

clone_size: -
j_call: TRBJ2-7
v_call: TRBV11-2
cdr3_aa: ASSKENEQY

clone_size: once
j_call: TRBJ2-5
v_call: TRBV9
cdr3_aa: ASSDSGFEQY

clone_size: few
j_call: TRBJ1-5
v_call: TRBV4-1
cdr3_aa: ASSQVTGAAQPQH

clone_size: few
j_call: TRBJ2-3
v_call: TRBV7-8
cdr3_aa: ASSFFQRDNTDTQY

clone_size: -
j_call: TRBJ1-1
v_call: TRBV19
cdr3_aa: ASREALNTEAF

clone_size: many
j_call: TRBJ2-5
v_call: TRBV5-1
cdr3_aa: ASSFRLGETQY

clone_size: -
j_call: TRBJ1-6
v_call: TRBV20-1
cdr3_aa: SASSGDNSPLH

clone_size: -
j_call: TRBJ1-4
v_call: TRBV4-3
cdr3_aa: ASSLQGLGLEKLF

clone_size: -
j_call: TRBJ2-7
v_call: TRBV5-1
cdr3_aa: TSSSRAQTYEQY

clone_size: -
j_call: TRBJ2-1
v_call: TRBV6-6
cdr3_aa: ASSPDSPLSYNEQF

clone_size: -
j_call: TRBJ2-7
v_call: TRBV12-3/TRBV12-4
cdr3_aa: ASVGVYEQY

clone_size: once
j_call: TRBJ2-5
v_call: TRBV7-2
cdr3_aa: ASTQIQEDQETQY

clone_size: -
j_call: TRBJ2-3
v_call: TRBV6-2/TRBV6-3
cdr3_aa: ASTKRLTETDTQY

clone_size: few
j_call: TRBJ2-3
v_call: TRBV18
cdr3_aa: ASSPLQRHPPADTQY

clone_size: -
j_call: TRBJ2-5
v_call: TRBV20-1
cdr3_aa: SASISKETQY

clone_size: -
j_call: -
v_call: TRBV7-9
cdr3_aa: ASSPTATQETQY

clone_size: -
j_call: TRBJ1-2
v_call: TRBV4-2
cdr3_aa: ASTNGGVDYGYT

clone_size: -
j_call: TRBJ1-5
v_call: TRBV28
cdr3_aa: ASSSAPGDQPQH

clone_size: -
j_call: TRBJ1-1
v_call: TRBV30
cdr3_aa: AWKSGANTEAF

clone_size: -
j_call: TRBJ1-2
v_call: TRBV6-6
cdr3_aa: ASSYYDGGKNYGYT

clone_size: once
j_call: TRBJ2-3
v_call: TRBV20-1
cdr3_aa: SARDPAGNTDTQY

clone_size: -
j_call: TRBJ1-2
v_call: TRBV5-1
cdr3_aa: ASPAGLANYGYT

clone_size: few
j_call: TRBJ2-6
v_call: TRBV2
cdr3_aa: ASSGVATPGANVLT

clone_size: many
j_call: TRBJ2-5
v_call: TRBV12-3/TRBV12-4
cdr3_aa: ASRTGVETQY

clone_size: -
j_call: TRBJ2-3
v_call: TRBV27
cdr3_aa: ASSFGGPRDTQY

clone_size: -
j_call: TRBJ1-1
v_call: TRBV5-6
cdr3_aa: ASSLPHRSAEAF

clone_size: few
j_call: -
v_call: TRBV6-2/TRBV6-3
cdr3_aa: ASLRTGLETQY

clone_size: -
j_call: TRBJ2-1
v_call: TRBV29-1
cdr3_aa: SGAGDLTYNEQF

clone_size: once
j_call: TRBJ1-1
v_call: TRBV10-3
cdr3_aa: AISSSSGRFNTEAF

clone_size: -
j_call: TRBJ1-1
v_call: TRBV4-3
cdr3_aa: ASSPQGLDTEAF

clone_size: -
j_call: TRBJ2-7
v_call: TRBV5-1
cdr3_aa: ASSWGTGNYEQY

clone_size: few
j_call: TRBJ2-4
v_call: TRBV12-3/TRBV12-4
cdr3_aa: ASSLRPQRDQY

clone_size: -
j_call: TRBJ2-3
v_call: TRBV5-1
cdr3_aa: ASSGLLGTDTQY

clone_size: -
j_call: TRBJ1-1
v_call: TRBV9
cdr3_aa: ASSVDGDTEAF

clone_size: few
j_call: TRBJ1-2
v_call: TRBV7-2
cdr3_aa: ASSLDRPYGYT

clone_size: many
j_call: TRBJ2-1
v_call: TRBV10-3
cdr3_aa: AISEGPSNEQF

clone_size: -
j_call: TRBJ2-5
v_call: TRBV28
cdr3_aa: ASSSIGQGGQETQY

clone_size: -
j_call: TRBJ1-5
v_call: TRBV20-1
cdr3_aa: SARGGGRLNQPQH

clone_size: many
j_call: TRBJ2-5
v_call: TRBV7-2
cdr3_aa: ASSLVAGGQETQY

clone_size: -
j_call: TRBJ2-3
v_call: TRBV2
cdr3_aa: ASRLLTSGITDTQY